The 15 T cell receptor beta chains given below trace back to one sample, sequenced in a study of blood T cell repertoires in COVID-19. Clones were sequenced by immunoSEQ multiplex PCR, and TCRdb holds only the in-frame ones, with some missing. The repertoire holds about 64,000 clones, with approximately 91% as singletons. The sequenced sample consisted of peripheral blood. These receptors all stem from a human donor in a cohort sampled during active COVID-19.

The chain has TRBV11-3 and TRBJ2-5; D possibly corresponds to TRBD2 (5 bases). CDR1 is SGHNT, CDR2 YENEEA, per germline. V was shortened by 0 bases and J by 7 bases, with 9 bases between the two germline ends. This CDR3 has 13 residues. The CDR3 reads CASSLEEVGTQYF. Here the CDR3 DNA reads TGTGCCAGCAGCTTAGAGGAGGTGGGGACCCAGTACTTC.

CDR3 DNA sequence: TGTGCCAGCAGCGTCGGTTTCACAGATACGCAGTATTTT. Its protein is CASSVGFTDTQYF. The chain uses TRBV9 and TRBJ2-3, with no clear D. Germline CDR1 SGDLS, CDR2 YYNGEE. V was trimmed by 2 bases and J by 2 bases, leaving 6 bases between them. CDR3 length: 13 residues.

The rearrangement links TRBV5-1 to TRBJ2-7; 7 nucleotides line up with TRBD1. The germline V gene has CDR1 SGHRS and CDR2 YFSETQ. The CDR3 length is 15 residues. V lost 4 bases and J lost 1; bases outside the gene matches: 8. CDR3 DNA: TGCGCCAGCAGCCCCTCCTCGGGACAGTCCTACGAGCAGTACTTC. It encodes CASSPSSGQSYEQYF.

DNA of the CDR3: TGTGCCAGCAGTTACTCGAGACTTAACACTGAAGCTTTCTTT. Encoded protein: CASSYSRLNTEAFF. The chain employs TRBV6-5 and TRBJ1-1; D is unresolved. The CDR3 sequence is 14 residues long. The germline V gene has CDR1 MNHEY and CDR2 SVGAGI. V was clipped by 0 bases and J by 2 bases, with 7 bases between them.

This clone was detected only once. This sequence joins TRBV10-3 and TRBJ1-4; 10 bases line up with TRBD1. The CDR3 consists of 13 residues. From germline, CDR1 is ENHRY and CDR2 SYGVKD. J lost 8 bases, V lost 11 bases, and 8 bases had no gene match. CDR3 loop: CAARQGAEEKLFF. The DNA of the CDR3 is TGTGCCGCACGACAGGGGGCGGAAGAAAAACTGTTTTTT.

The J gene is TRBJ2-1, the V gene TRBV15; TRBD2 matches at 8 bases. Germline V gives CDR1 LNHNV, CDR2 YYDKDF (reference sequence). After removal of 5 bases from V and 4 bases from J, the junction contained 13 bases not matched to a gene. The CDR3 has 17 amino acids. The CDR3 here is CATSEGREAPNYNEQFF. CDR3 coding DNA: TGTGCCACCAGCGAGGGGCGGGAGGCACCGAATTACAATGAGCAGTTCTTC.

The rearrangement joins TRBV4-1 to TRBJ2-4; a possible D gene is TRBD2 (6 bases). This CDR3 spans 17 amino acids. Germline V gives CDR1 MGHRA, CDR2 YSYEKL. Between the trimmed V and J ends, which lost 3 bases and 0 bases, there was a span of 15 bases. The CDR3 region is CASSQIGEVIAKNIQYF. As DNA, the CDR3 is TGCGCCAGCAGCCAGATTGGGGAGGTAATAGCCAAAAACATTCAGTACTTC.

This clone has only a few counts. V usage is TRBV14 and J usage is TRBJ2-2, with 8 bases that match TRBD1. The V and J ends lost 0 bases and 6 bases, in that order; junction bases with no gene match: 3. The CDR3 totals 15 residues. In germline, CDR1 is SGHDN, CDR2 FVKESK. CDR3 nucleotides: TGTGCCAGCAGCCAAGACAGGGGGCGCGCCGGGGAGCTGTTTTTT. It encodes CASSQDRGRAGELFF.

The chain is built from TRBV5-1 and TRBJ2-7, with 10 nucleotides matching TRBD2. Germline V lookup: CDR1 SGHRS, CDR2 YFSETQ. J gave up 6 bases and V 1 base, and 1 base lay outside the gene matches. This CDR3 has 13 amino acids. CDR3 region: CASSLTSGAEQYF. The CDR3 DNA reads TGCGCCAGCAGCTTGACTAGCGGGGCCGAGCAGTACTTC.

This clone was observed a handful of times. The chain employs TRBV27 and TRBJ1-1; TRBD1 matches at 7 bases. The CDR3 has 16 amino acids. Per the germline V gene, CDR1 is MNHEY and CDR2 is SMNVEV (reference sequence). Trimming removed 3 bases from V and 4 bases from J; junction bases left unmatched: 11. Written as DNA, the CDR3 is TGTGCCAGCAGTTTCAGGGGGTGGGAAGGAGGCACTGAAGCTTTCTTT. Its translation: CASSFRGWEGGTEAFF.

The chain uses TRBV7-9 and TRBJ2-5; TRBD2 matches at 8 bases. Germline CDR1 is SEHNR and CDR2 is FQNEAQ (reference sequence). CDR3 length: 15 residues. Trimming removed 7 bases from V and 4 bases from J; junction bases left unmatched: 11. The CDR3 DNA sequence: TGTGCCAGCACCGCGTTGGGCGGGGGGAGAGAGACCCAGTACTTC. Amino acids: CASTALGGGRETQYF.

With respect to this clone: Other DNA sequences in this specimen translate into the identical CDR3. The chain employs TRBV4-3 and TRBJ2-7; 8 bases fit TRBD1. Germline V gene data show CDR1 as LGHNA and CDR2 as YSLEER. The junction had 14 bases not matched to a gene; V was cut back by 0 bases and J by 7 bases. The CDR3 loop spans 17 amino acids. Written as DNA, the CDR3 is TGCGCCAGCAGCCAAGATACAGGGGGAAATTTATTCGGTGAGCAGTACTTC. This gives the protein CASSQDTGGNLFGEQYF.

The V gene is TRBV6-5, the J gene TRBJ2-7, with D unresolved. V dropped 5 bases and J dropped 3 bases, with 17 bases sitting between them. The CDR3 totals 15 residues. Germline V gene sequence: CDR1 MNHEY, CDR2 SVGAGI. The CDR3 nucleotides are TGTGCCAGCAGTCCGCTCCGTCGGCGGAACTACGAGCAGTACTTC. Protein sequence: CASSPLRRRNYEQYF.

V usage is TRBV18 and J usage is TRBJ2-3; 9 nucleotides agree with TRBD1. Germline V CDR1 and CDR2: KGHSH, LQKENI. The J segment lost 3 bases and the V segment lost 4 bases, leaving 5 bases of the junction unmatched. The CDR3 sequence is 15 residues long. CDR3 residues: CASSRDRDGTDTQYF. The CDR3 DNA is TGTGCCAGCTCACGGGACAGGGATGGGACAGATACGCAGTATTTT.

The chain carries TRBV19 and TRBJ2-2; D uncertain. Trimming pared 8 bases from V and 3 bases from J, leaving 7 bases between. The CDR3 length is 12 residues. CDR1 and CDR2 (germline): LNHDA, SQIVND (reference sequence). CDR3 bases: TGTGCCAGTTCAGTTTACACCGGGGAGCTGTTTTTT. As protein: CASSVYTGELFF.